This paragraph covers one T cell receptor beta chain sequence. Its antigen is as yet unknown. The sample originates from a study of cytomegalovirus exposure and HLA in healthy donors. General study findings and limits: Reported results showed that the classifier diagnosed cytomegalovirus status with high specificity and sensitivity. Later analysis identified a missense DCLRE1C variant that was linked to TCR beta V- and J-gene trimming. Rare TCR sequences predominated, though certain public TCRs were found in many donors.

The study ran its PCR with 60 Vbeta and 13 Jbeta primers. Repertoires were generated with immunoSEQ multiplex PCR, while TCRdb's copy carries only in-frame clones and drops some. Seen here are about 99,000 clones, around 80% observed once, and the top ten hold 1.5% to 2%. Germline V gene data show CDR1 as SGHTA and CDR2 as FQGNSA. This CDR3 is built from 13 residues. V lost 6 bases and J lost 3; bases outside the gene matches: 2. The sequence was collected from a woman aged 35 to 49 in good health and CMV-seronegative. The specimen sequenced was PBMCs. This chain joins TRBV7-2 and TRBJ1-1, with 9 bases that match TRBD1. Written as DNA, the CDR3 is TGTGCCAGCAGTCGGACAGGGGACACTGAAGCTTTCTTT. As protein: CASSRTGDTEAFF.